This T cell receptor beta chain was captured in a study of OX40 agonist ivuxolimab in advanced cancers. About the study: From roughly 23 to 85 years was the age range, with a mean of about 56 years, and over 70% were male.

Sequencing used immunoSEQ multiplex PCR; TCRdb keeps in-frame clones, though not all of them. The table shows 55,000 to 75,000 clones, with about nine tenths occurring only once. The CDR3 has 13 amino acids. Germline V gene sequence: CDR1 GTSNPN, CDR2 SVGIG (reference sequence). V was cut by 6 bases and J by 5 bases, with 16 bases left in between. This chain links TRBV30 with TRBJ1-2; D may be TRBD1 (5 bases). The input for sequencing was CD4+ or CD8+ T cells sorted from blood, taken in a trial of the OX40 agonist ivuxolimab. This receptor was taken from an adult with an advanced solid tumor such as melanoma, head and neck, liver or kidney cancer. The CDR3, as DNA: TGTGCCTGTACGCAGGGATCTGGGTATGGCTACACCTTC. Protein sequence: CACTQGSGYGYTF.